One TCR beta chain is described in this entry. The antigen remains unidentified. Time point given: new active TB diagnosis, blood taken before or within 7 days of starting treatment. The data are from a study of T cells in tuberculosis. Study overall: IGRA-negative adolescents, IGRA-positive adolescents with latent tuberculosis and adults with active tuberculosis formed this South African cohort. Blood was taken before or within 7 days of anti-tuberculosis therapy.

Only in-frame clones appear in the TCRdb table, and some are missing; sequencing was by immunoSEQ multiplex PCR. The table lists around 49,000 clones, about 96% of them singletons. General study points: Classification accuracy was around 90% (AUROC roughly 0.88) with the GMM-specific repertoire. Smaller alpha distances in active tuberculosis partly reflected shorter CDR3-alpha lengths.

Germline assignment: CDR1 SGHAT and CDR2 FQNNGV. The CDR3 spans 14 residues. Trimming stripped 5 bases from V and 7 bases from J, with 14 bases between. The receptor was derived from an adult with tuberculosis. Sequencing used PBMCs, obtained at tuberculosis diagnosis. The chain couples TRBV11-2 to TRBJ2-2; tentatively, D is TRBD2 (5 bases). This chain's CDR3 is CASSPGSTNGELFF. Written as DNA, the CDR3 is TGTGCCAGCAGCCCGGGGTCCACGAACGGGGAGCTGTTTTTT. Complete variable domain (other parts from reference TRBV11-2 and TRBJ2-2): EAGVAQSPRYKIIEKRQSVAFWCNPISGHATLYWYQQILGQGPKLLIQFQNNGVVDDSQLPKDRFSAERLKGVDSTLKIQPAKLEDSAVYLCASSPGSTNGELFFGEGSRLTVL.